Shown below are 30 T cell receptor beta chains from a single sample sequenced in a study of CD8+ T cells in alopecia areata. RNA extraction and reverse transcription yielded cDNA as sequencing template. Sequenced by immunoSEQ multiplex PCR; TCRdb stores in-frame clones only, minus some. The sample holds about 140,000 clones; around 55% are singletons and the top ten take about 4.4%. Sequenced: CD4+ T cells sorted from blood. These receptors all stem from a human donor in good health.

The chain joins TRBV7-6 to TRBJ2-3; TRBD1 is a possible D gene (5 bases). The germline CDR1 and CDR2 sequences are SGHVS and FNYEAQ. CDR3 length: 18 amino acids. The V end lost 6 bases, the J end lost 1 base, and 23 bases lay between the germline ends. The CDR3 DNA is TGTGCCAGCAGTGGAACAGGAAACTGGAGAACTGGCACAGATACGCAGTATTTT. It encodes CASSGTGNWRTGTDTQYF.

The table lists this clone with a few counts. The chain is built from TRBV28 and TRBJ1-4, with D unresolved. The germline gives CDR1 MDHEN, CDR2 SYDVKM. This CDR3 is 13 amino acids long. Trimming took 3 bases from V and 8 from J, leaving 10 bases between them. CDR3 in DNA: TGTGCCAGCAGTTTTGTACTCGGGGAAAAACTGTTTTTT. Translation: CASSFVLGEKLFF.

This sequence joins TRBV6-5 and TRBJ1-2; TRBD1 might be the D (5 bases). The CDR3 covers 15 residues. V lost 7 bases and J 0 bases, leaving 15 bases between the germline ends. Germline V gene data show CDR1 as MNHEY and CDR2 as SVGAGI. CDR3 bases: TGTGCCAGCACGCCCAAGGCCAGGGCTAACTATGGCTACACCTTC. Its translation: CASTPKARANYGYTF.

This clone turned up a few times. The chain joins TRBV10-3 to TRBJ1-3; no clear D. The CDR3 is 14 residues long. V gave up 4 bases and J gave up 0 bases, with 7 bases separating them. Germline V lookup: CDR1 ENHRY, CDR2 SYGVKD. DNA of the CDR3: TGTGCCATCAGTGCGGGCCTCTCTGGAAACACCATATATTTT. It yields the protein CAISAGLSGNTIYF.

J is TRBJ2-1 and V is TRBV30; 13 bases match TRBD2. V was pared by 3 bases and J by 8 bases, with 7 bases of the junction left unmatched. Germline-derived CDR1 and CDR2 are GTSNPN and SVGIG (reference sequence). The CDR3 has 15 residues. CDR3 sequence reads: CAWRAGLAGFYEQFF. CDR3 coding DNA: TGTGCCTGGAGGGCGGGACTAGCGGGATTCTATGAGCAGTTCTTC.

The chain employs TRBV30 and TRBJ2-7; 7 bases are shared with TRBD2. Per the germline V gene, CDR1 is GTSNPN and CDR2 is SVGIG (reference sequence). The CDR3 consists of 13 residues. The CDR3 is CALGQRGTYEQYF. The CDR3 DNA reads TGTGCATTGGGGCAGCGGGGTACCTACGAGCAGTACTTC.

CDR3 protein: CASTPRTSGMNEQFF. In DNA, the CDR3 is TGTGCCAGCACCCCCAGGACTAGCGGAATGAATGAGCAGTTCTTC. This chain links TRBV6-6 with TRBJ2-1; 10 bases are shared with TRBD2. Per the germline V gene, CDR1 is MNHNY and CDR2 is SVGAGI (reference sequence). V shed 7 bases, J shed 7 bases, and the junction held 10 bases outside the gene matches. The CDR3 runs to 15 residues.

This clone was seen a few times. The rearrangement links TRBV5-6 to TRBJ2-7, with D perhaps matching TRBD1 or TRBD2 (5 bases each). The CDR3 runs to 15 residues. Trimming shortened V by 4 bases and J by 4 bases, and 18 bases separated the two germline ends. Germline lookup yields CDR1 SGHDT and CDR2 YYEEEE. CDR3 coding DNA: TGTGCCAGCAGCATCCCGGGACGTAAAAATTACGAGCAGTACTTC. Translated, it gives CASSIPGRKNYEQYF.

V is TRBV7-2 and J is TRBJ2-1; D uncertain. The ends were cut back, 0 bases at V and 7 bases at J, with 4 bases in the middle. This CDR3 is 12 amino acids long. CDR1 and CDR2 (germline): SGHTA, FQGNSA. The CDR3 reads CASSLASNEQFF. The CDR3, as DNA: TGTGCCAGCAGCTTAGCGTCGAATGAGCAGTTCTTC.

The V and J genes are TRBV5-1 and TRBJ1-1; D unclear. Germline CDR1 is SGHRS and CDR2 is YFSETQ. V was cut by 0 bases and J by 4 bases, with 7 bases left in between. This CDR3 is 13 amino acids long. CDR3 coding DNA: TGCGCCAGCAGCTTGGTGGGGAGCACTGAAGCTTTCTTT. Translating gives CASSLVGSTEAFF.

The V gene is TRBV25-1, the J gene TRBJ1-1; D not certain. Per the germline V gene, CDR1 is MGHDK and CDR2 is SYGVNS. The CDR3 covers 16 residues. The V and J ends lost 2 bases and 5 bases respectively, with 18 bases between them. Here the CDR3 DNA reads TGTGCCAGCAGTGAACCGTGGGCAGGAATGTGGACTGAAGCTTTCTTT. It is translated as CASSEPWAGMWTEAFF.

The chain couples TRBV30 to TRBJ2-2, with 9 bases identical to TRBD2. Germline lookup yields CDR1 GTSNPN and CDR2 SVGIG (reference sequence). The CDR3 length is 15 residues. After removal of 1 base from V and 7 bases from J, the junction contained 7 bases not matched to a gene. The CDR3 region has the DNA TGTGCCTGGAGTGGAGTAGCGGGAGAAAGCGGGGAGCTGTTTTTT. As protein: CAWSGVAGESGELFF.

The chain joins TRBV6-6 to TRBJ2-5; 13 bases align to TRBD2. Germline V gene sequence: CDR1 MNHNY, CDR2 SVGAGI (reference sequence). The junction had 3 bases not matched to a gene; V was cut back by 6 bases and J by 2 bases. There are 15 residues in the CDR3. CDR3 loop: CASRTSGGIQETQYF. CDR3 sequence (DNA): TGTGCCAGCAGGACTAGCGGGGGGATTCAAGAGACCCAGTACTTC.

The chain employs TRBV5-4 and TRBJ2-2; D tentatively reads TRBD1 or TRBD2 (5 bases each). V lost 4 bases and J 1 base, leaving 8 bases between the germline ends. The CDR3 is 14 amino acids. Germline loops: CDR1 SGHNT, CDR2 YYREEE (reference sequence). In DNA form, the CDR3 reads TGTGCCAGCAGCCGTGGGGGGAACACCGGGGAGCTGTTTTTT. Amino acid sequence: CASSRGGNTGELFF. The full variable domain, with the rest looked up from reference TRBV5-4 and TRBJ2-2, is ETGVTQSPTHLIKTRGQQVTLRCSSQSGHNTVSWYQQALGQGPQFIFQYYREEENGRGNFPPRFSGLQFPNYSSELNVNALELDDSALYLCASSRGGNTGELFFGEGSRLTVL.

This chain uses TRBV29-1 with TRBJ2-3; TRBD1 aligns across 8 bases. Losses at the gene ends were 1 base for V and 3 bases for J; bases not matched to a gene: 9. The CDR3 is made up of 16 amino acids. Germline CDR1 reads SQVTM; CDR2 reads ANQGSEA. The CDR3 sequence is CSVEGLRTGLTDTQYF. In DNA form, the CDR3 reads TGCAGCGTTGAAGGTCTCCGGACAGGGTTAACAGATACGCAGTATTTT.

This clone was counted only a few times. Other DNA sequences in this specimen translate into the identical CDR3. J is TRBJ1-5 and V is TRBV29-1; 8 bases agree with TRBD1. The CDR3 has 13 amino acids. J gave up 0 bases and V 7 bases, and 2 bases lay outside the gene matches. Germline V gene lookup returns CDR1 SQVTM and CDR2 ANQGSEA. This CDR3 is CSAQGASNQPQHF. The CDR3, as DNA: TGCAGCGCCCAGGGGGCTAGCAATCAGCCCCAGCATTTT.

This clone appeared a few times. V gene TRBV29-1 combines with J gene TRBJ2-1, with TRBD2 matching over 14 bases. The CDR3 has 18 residues. The V and J ends lost 5 bases and 5 bases, in that order; junction bases with no gene match: 14. Per the germline V gene, CDR1 is SQVTM and CDR2 is ANQGSEA. For the CDR3, the DNA is TGCAGCGTTCCGGGACTAGCGGGAGCTGAAGTACTGAACAATGAGCAGTTCTTC. Its protein is CSVPGLAGAEVLNNEQFF.

V gene TRBV12-5 combines with J gene TRBJ2-2, with D unresolved. This CDR3 region has 14 residues. Germline assignment: CDR1 LGHNT and CDR2 FRNRAP. Trimming left V 3 bases short and J 5 bases short, with 10 bases between. The DNA for the CDR3 is TGTGCTAGTGGTTTAGGGATGAGAACCGGGGAGCTGTTTTTT. It specifies CASGLGMRTGELFF.

The table lists this clone with a few counts. The chain employs TRBV5-1 and TRBJ2-5; D is unresolved. V lost 0 bases to trimming and J lost 1 base, with 7 bases between them. The CDR3 is 14 residues long. CDR1 and CDR2 from the germline V gene are SGHRS and YFSETQ. The CDR3 nucleotides are TGCGCCAGCAGCTTGGTTAACACCCAAGAGACCCAGTACTTC. Its translation: CASSLVNTQETQYF.

This clone has just a few counts. The CDR3 bases are TGTGCCAGCAGCCCCCGGACGAAGGGCTATGGCTACACCTTC. The encoded protein is CASSPRTKGYGYTF. This sequence joins TRBV7-2 and TRBJ1-2; D unclear. V lost 5 bases to trimming and J lost 4 bases, with 14 bases between them. This CDR3 region has 14 residues. CDR1 SGHTA and CDR2 FQGNSA come from the germline V gene.

The chain recombines TRBV7-2 with TRBJ2-7; D call uncertain. Germline loops: CDR1 SGHTA, CDR2 FQGNSA. The CDR3 is 15 residues long. The germline V and J ends were trimmed by 4 bases and 6 bases, with 19 bases remaining between them. The CDR3, as DNA: TGTGCCAGCAGCTCGACCGGGCTATCTACCCTCGAGCAGTACTTC. Translated: CASSSTGLSTLEQYF.

The chain links TRBV4-1 to TRBJ1-1; D is ambiguous. Trimming took off 4 bases at V and 1 base at J, with 13 bases between the two ends. CDR1 and CDR2 (germline): MGHRA, YSYEKL. CDR3 length: 15 residues. CDR3 loop: CASSRPGRANTEAFF. CDR3 bases: TGCGCCAGCAGCCGTCCCGGGAGGGCGAACACTGAAGCTTTCTTT.

The chain joins TRBV29-1 to TRBJ2-7, with a possible D match to TRBD1 (5 bases). V gave up 6 bases and J gave up 0 bases, with 18 bases separating them. There are 15 residues in the CDR3. Germline V gives CDR1 SQVTM, CDR2 ANQGSEA. The CDR3 coding sequence is TGCAGCGTCCTGTTGCAGGACATAACCTCCTACGAGCAGTACTTC. It specifies CSVLLQDITSYEQYF.

The sample holds a few counts of this clone. The V call is TRBV29-1, the J call TRBJ2-3, with 10 bases identical to TRBD1. Germline loops: CDR1 SQVTM, CDR2 ANQGSEA. The CDR3 covers 14 residues. Germline trimming cut 8 bases from V and 4 bases from J; bases unmatched to any gene: 9. The CDR3 DNA reads TGCAGCACCAGACAGGGGGCCCTACCAGATACGCAGTATTTT. It translates to CSTRQGALPDTQYF.

This clone was seen more than once but under ten times. V usage is TRBV27 and J usage is TRBJ2-5; the D is unclear. Trimming removed 3 bases from V and 4 bases from J, with 9 bases in between. The CDR3 sequence is 13 residues long. Germline CDR1 is MNHEY and CDR2 is SMNVEV (reference sequence). CDR3 amino acids: CASSFLLGETQYF. CDR3 coding DNA: TGTGCCAGCAGTTTCCTCCTCGGAGAGACCCAGTACTTC.

This chain links TRBV25-1 with TRBJ2-7; D call uncertain. V lost 3 bases, J lost 4 bases, and 4 bases lay in between. CDR3 length: 11 residues. CDR1 is MGHDK, CDR2 SYGVNS, per germline. CDR3 nucleotide sequence: TGTGCCAGCAGTGACCGGTACGAGCAGTACTTC. The encoded protein is CASSDRYEQYF.

The V call is TRBV5-6, the J call TRBJ2-4; D remains unclear. V was shortened by 1 base and J by 8 bases, with 10 bases between the two germline ends. CDR1 and CDR2 (germline): SGHDT, YYEEEE. This CDR3 contains 13 residues. The CDR3 DNA reads as TGTGCCAGCAGCTTGTTTTCGATGGACATTCAGTACTTC. Translated: CASSLFSMDIQYF.

V and J are TRBV30 and TRBJ1-2, with a possible D match to TRBD1 (5 bases). CDR1 and CDR2 from the germline V gene are GTSNPN and SVGIG (reference sequence). V lost 0 bases, J lost 0 bases, and 11 bases lay in between. The length of the CDR3 is 15 residues. The CDR3 reads CAWSVRGLTNYGYTF. CDR3 nucleotides: TGTGCCTGGAGTGTACGGGGCCTTACTAACTATGGCTACACCTTC.

The V call is TRBV29-1, the J call TRBJ2-3; maybe TRBD2 (6 bases). Trimming stripped 6 bases from V and 5 bases from J, with 12 bases between. The germline gives CDR1 SQVTM, CDR2 ANQGSEA. The CDR3 loop spans 12 amino acids. CDR3 sequence: CSVQVGGDTQYF. Written as DNA, the CDR3 is TGCAGCGTGCAAGTGGGAGGAGATACGCAGTATTTT.

In its sample, this clone was seen a few times. The rearrangement links TRBV19 to TRBJ1-1; 12 nucleotides agree with TRBD1. Germline-derived CDR1 and CDR2 are LNHDA and SQIVND (reference sequence). The CDR3 has 14 amino acids. The trim removed 9 bases at V and 6 bases at J, leaving 8 bases unmatched. CDR3 nucleotides: TGTGCCAGCGCACCGGGACAGGGGGCGTCTGAAGCTTTCTTT. Protein sequence: CASAPGQGASEAFF.